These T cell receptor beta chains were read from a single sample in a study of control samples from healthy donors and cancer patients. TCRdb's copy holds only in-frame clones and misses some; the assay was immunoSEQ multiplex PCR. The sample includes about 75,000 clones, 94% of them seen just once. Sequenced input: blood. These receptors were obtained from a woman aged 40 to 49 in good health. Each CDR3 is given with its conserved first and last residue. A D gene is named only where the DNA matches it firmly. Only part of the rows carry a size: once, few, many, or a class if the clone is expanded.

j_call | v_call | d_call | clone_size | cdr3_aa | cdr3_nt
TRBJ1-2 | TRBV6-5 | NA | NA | CASSPRDIYGYTF | TGTGCCAGCAGTCCAAGGGATATTTATGGCTACACCTTC
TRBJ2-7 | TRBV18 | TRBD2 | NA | CASSPAAGGPYEQYF | TGTGCCAGCTCACCTGCAGCGGGGGGGCCCTACGAGCAGTACTTC
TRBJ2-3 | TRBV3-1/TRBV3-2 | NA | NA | CASSSRDSHTQYF | TGTGCCAGCAGCTCACGGGACTCTCATACGCAGTATTTT
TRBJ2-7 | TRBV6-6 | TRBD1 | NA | CASSRGTGTYEQYF | TGTGCCAGCAGTCGGGGGACAGGAACCTACGAGCAGTACTTC
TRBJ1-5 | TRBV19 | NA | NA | CASRTTSNQPQHF | TGTGCCAGTAGGACTACTAGCAATCAGCCCCAGCATTTT
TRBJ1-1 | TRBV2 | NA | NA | CASSWDSAKAEAFF | TGTGCCAGCAGCTGGGACTCCGCGAAGGCTGAAGCTTTCTTT
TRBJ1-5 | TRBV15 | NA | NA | CATSISLSNQPQHF | TGTGCCACCAGCATCTCGCTTAGCAATCAGCCCCAGCATTTT
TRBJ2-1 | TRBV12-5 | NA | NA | CASGLARPDNEQFF | TGTGCTAGTGGTTTGGCCAGGCCTGACAATGAGCAGTTCTTC
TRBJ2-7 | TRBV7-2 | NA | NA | CASRGGSGEQYF | TGTGCCAGCAGGGGGGGATCGGGCGAGCAGTACTTC
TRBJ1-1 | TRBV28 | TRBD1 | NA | CASSLYQGGTEAFF | TGTGCCAGCAGTTTATACCAGGGGGGCACTGAAGCTTTCTTT
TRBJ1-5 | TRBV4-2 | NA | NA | CASSQIGWGNQPQHF | TGTGCCAGCAGCCAAATCGGTTGGGGGAATCAGCCCCAGCATTTT
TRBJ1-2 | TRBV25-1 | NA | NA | CASSEQGNGYTF | TGTGCCAGCAGTGAACAGGGTAATGGCTACACCTTC
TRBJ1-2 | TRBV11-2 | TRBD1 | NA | CASSLDRQGGYGYTF | TGTGCCAGCAGCTTAGATCGACAGGGCGGCTATGGCTACACCTTC
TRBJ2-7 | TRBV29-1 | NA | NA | CSALTSGISYEQYF | TGCAGCGCTCTAACCTCAGGGATATCCTACGAGCAGTACTTC
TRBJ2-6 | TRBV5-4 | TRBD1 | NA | CASRKWGQEPSGANVLTF | TGTGCCAGCAGAAAGTGGGGACAGGAGCCCTCTGGGGCCAACGTCCTGACTTTC
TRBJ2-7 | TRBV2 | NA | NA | CASRAGQQEEQYF | TGTGCCAGCAGGGCTGGACAGCAGGAGGAGCAGTACTTC
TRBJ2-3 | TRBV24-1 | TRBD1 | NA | CATRRDRPTDTQYF | TGTGCCACCAGGCGGGACAGGCCCACAGATACGCAGTATTTT
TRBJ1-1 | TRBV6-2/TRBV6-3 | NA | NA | CASSNGVTEAFF | TGTGCCAGCAGCAACGGGGTGACTGAAGCTTTCTTT
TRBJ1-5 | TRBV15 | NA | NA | CATSRPRGGQSNQPQHF | TGTGCCACCAGCAGGCCTCGGGGGGGGCAAAGCAATCAGCCCCAGCATTTT
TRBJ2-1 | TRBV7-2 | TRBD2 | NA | CASRPGLASYNEQFF | TGTGCCAGCAGACCGGGACTAGCCTCCTACAATGAGCAGTTCTTC
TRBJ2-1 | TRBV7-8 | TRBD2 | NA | CASSFSGGTYNEQFF | TGTGCCAGCAGCTTCAGCGGGGGTACCTACAATGAGCAGTTCTTC
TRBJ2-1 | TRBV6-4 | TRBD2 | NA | CASSKRSGGDYNEQFF | TGTGCCAGCAGTAAAAGAAGCGGGGGGGATTACAATGAGCAGTTCTTC
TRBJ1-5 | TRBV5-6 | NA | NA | CASSYKWGSNQPQHF | TGTGCCAGCAGCTACAAATGGGGGAGCAATCAGCCCCAGCATTTT
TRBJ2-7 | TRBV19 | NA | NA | CASSQPGGSSYEQYF | TGTGCCAGTAGCCAACCAGGGGGGAGCTCCTACGAGCAGTACTTC
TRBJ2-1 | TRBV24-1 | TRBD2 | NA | CATSKRREKGYNEQFF | TGTGCCACCAGTAAGAGGCGGGAGAAGGGGTACAATGAGCAGTTCTTC
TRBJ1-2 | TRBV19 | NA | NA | CARTQQGRVANYGYTF | TGTGCCAGGACCCAACAGGGTAGGGTTGCAAACTATGGCTACACCTTC
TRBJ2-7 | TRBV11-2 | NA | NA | CASSLGARQQDF | TGTGCCAGCAGCTTAGGGGCCAGGCAACAGGACTTC
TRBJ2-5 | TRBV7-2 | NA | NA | CASSFTAGSGQTQYF | TGTGCCAGCAGCTTTACAGCAGGGTCGGGCCAGACCCAGTACTTC
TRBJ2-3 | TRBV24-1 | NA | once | CATRNGLDTQYF | TGTGCCACCAGGAACGGTCTTGACACGCAGTATTTT
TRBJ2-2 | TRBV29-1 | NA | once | CSVEEGGIGELFF | TGCAGCGTTGAAGAGGGTGGGATCGGGGAGCTGTTTTTT
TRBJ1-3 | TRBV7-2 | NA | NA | CASSLGTNGNTIYF | TGTGCCAGCAGCCTCGGGACAAACGGAAACACCATATATTTT
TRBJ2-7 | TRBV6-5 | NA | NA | CASSYRGGLTYEQYF | TGTGCCAGCAGTTATAGGGGGGGCCTAACCTACGAGCAGTACTTC
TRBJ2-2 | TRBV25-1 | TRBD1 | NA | CASSGQGAAGNTGELFF | TGTGCCAGCAGTGGACAGGGGGCGGCAGGTAACACCGGGGAGCTGTTTTTT
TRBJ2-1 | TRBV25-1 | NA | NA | CASSELKRSRLFF | TGTGCCAGCAGTGAGTTAAAGCGAAGCAGGCTGTTCTTC
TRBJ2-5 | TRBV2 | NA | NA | CASSSRIETQYF | TGTGCCAGCAGTTCCCGGATTGAGACCCAGTACTTC
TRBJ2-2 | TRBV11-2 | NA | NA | CASTSWTNTGKLFF | TGTGCCAGCACCTCTTGGACGAACACCGGGAAGCTGTTTTTT
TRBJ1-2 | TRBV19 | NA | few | CASSIAGAFGGYTF | TGTGCCAGTAGTATAGCGGGGGCGTTTGGTGGCTACACCTTC
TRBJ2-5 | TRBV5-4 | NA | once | CASSRGGPGQETQYF | TGTGCCAGCAGCCGAGGGGGGCCAGGCCAAGAGACCCAGTACTTC
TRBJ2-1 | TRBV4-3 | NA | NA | CASSQVGRGGEYDEQFF | TGCGCCAGCAGCCAAGTAGGACGGGGAGGCGAGTACGATGAGCAGTTCTTC
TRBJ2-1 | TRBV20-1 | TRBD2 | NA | CSASAGLVHNEQFF | TGCAGTGCTAGTGCGGGACTAGTCCACAATGAGCAGTTCTTC
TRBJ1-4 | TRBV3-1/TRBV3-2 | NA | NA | CASSQVGRTGKLFF | TGTGCCAGCAGCCAAGTGGGACGTACTGGGAAACTGTTTTTT
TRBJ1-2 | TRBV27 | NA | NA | CASSPTPANYGYTF | TGTGCCAGCAGTCCCACCCCCGCTAACTATGGCTACACCTTC
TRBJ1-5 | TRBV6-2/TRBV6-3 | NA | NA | CASSPLSRAGQPQHF | TGTGCCAGCAGCCCCCTTAGTAGGGCTGGTCAGCCCCAGCATTTT
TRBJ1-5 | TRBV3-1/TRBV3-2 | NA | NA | CASSPSGASNQPQHF | TGTGCCAGCAGCCCGAGCGGGGCAAGCAATCAGCCCCAGCATTTT
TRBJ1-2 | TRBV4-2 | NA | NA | CASNSGGLHYGYTF | TGTGCCAGTAATTCGGGGGGGTTACACTATGGCTACACCTTC
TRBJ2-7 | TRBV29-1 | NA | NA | CSALAGGYEQYF | TGCAGCGCCCTCGCCGGTGGCTACGAGCAGTACTTC
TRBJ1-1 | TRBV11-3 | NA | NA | CASSLSSGEAFF | TGTGCCAGCAGCTTATCGTCAGGTGAAGCTTTCTTT
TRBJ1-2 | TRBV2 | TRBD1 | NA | CASRGRTGGYGYTF | TGTGCCAGCAGGGGCCGGACAGGGGGCTATGGCTACACCTTC
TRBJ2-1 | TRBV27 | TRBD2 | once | CASSSGLATNEQFF | TGTGCCAGCAGCTCGGGACTAGCCACCAATGAGCAGTTCTTC
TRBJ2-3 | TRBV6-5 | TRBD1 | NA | CASSNRDRVIDTQYF | TGTGCCAGCAGTAACCGGGACAGGGTGATAGATACGCAGTATTTT
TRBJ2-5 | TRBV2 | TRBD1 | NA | CASSAQGQVFQETQYF | TGTGCCAGCAGTGCGCAGGGACAGGTCTTCCAAGAGACCCAGTACTTC
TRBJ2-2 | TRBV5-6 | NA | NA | CASSYGMGTGELFF | TGTGCCAGCAGTTATGGCATGGGCACCGGGGAGCTGTTTTTT
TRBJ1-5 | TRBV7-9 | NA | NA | CASSFDSEPQHF | TGTGCCAGCAGCTTTGATAGCGAGCCCCAGCATTTT